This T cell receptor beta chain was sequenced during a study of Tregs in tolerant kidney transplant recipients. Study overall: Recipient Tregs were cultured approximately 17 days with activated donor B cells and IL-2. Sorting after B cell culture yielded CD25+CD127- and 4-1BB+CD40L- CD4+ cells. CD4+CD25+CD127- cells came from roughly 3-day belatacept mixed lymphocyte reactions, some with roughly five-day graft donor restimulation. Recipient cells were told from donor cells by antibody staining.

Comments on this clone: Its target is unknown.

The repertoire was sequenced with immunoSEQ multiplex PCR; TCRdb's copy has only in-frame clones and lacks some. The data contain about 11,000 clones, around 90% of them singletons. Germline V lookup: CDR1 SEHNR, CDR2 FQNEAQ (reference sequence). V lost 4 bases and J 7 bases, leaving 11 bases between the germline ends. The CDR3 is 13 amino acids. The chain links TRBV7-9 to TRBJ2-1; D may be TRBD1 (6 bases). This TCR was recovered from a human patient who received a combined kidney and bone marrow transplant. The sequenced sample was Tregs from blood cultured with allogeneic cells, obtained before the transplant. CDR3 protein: CASSSGQQNEQFF. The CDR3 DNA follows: TGTGCCAGCAGCTCCGGACAGCAGAATGAGCAGTTCTTC.